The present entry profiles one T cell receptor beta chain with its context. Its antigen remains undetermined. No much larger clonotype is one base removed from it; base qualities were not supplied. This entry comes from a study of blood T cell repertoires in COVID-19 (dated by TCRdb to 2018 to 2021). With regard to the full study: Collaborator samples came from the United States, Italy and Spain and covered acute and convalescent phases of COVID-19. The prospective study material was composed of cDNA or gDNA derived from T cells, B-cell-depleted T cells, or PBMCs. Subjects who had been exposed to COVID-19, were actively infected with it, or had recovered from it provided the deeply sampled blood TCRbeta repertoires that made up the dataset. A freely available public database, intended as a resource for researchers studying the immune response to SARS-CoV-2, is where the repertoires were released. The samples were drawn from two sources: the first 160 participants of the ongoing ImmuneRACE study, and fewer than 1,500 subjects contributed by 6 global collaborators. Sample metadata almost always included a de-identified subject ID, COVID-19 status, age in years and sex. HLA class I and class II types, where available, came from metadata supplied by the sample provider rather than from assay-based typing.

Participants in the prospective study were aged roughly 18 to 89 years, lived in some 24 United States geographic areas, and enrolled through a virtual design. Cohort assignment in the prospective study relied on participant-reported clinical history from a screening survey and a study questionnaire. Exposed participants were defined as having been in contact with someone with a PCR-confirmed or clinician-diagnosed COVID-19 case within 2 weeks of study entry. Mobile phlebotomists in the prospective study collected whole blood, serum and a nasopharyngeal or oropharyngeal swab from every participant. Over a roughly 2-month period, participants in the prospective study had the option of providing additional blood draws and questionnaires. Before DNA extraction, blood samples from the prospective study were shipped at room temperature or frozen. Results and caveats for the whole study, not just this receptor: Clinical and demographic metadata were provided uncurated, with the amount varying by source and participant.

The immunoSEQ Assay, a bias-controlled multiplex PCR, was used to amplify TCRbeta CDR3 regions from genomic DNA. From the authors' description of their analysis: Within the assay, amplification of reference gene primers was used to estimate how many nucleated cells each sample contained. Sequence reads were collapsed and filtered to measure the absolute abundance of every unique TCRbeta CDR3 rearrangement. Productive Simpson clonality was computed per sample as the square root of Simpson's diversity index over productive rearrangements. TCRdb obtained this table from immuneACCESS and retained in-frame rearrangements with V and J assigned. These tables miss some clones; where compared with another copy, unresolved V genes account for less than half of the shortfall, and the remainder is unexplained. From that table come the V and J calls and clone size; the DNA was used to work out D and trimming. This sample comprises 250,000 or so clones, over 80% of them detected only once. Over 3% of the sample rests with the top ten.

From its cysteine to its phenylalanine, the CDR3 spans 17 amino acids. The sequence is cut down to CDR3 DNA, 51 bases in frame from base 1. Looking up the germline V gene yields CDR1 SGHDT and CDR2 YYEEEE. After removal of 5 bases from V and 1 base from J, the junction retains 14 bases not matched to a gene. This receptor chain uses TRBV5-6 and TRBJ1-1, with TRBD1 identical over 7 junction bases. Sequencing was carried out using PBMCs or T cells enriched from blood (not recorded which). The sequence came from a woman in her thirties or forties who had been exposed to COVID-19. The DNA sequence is TGTGCCAGCAGTAGATCACTTGAGGGACAGCAGAACACTGAAGCTTTCTTT. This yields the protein CASSRSLEGQQNTEAFF.